Listed below are T cell receptor beta chains from one sample, sequenced in a study of blood T cell repertoires in COVID-19. Assay: immunoSEQ multiplex PCR; the TCRdb copy retains only in-frame clones and omits some. The sample has around 150,000 clones; approximately 88% are singletons. The sample was peripheral blood. The source of these receptors is a man aged 65 to 85 with acute or convalescent COVID-19. Each CDR3 is given without its conserved first and last residue. Each record gives: J gene, V gene, CDR3 protein.

TRBJ1-1 TRBV6-5 ASRGAGFTEAF
TRBJ1-2 TRBV19 ASSIQSGVRGYT
TRBJ2-3 TRBV5-5 ASRLSGTDTQY
TRBJ1-2 TRBV28 ASSLRGRGNYGYT
TRBJ1-3 TRBV28 ASVGYGAGVRNTIY
TRBJ1-2 TRBV10-3 AIGFGGDYGYT
TRBJ1-2 TRBV14 ASSRNPGTGVYGYT
TRBJ2-1 TRBV5-5 ASSLSQDLNEQF
TRBJ1-2 TRBV30 AWNHDSGYT
TRBJ2-1 TRBV4-1 ASSLPLSGAQF
TRBJ1-5 TRBV5-6 ASSLGGYQPQH
TRBJ2-3 TRBV6-6 ASRGAAEGTDTQY